This T cell receptor (beta chain) was profiled in a study of CD4 T cells in relation to SARS-CoV-2 and coronaviruses. Study information: Controls used an HIV-1 Nef peptide pool or no peptide. The restricting HLA molecule for shared crossreactive spike epitopes was mapped.

Libraries were prepared by immunoSEQ multiplex PCR; TCRdb keeps only in-frame clonotypes and omits some of them. The data show approximately 30,000 clones, around three quarters seen once. Before the COVID-19 pandemic, during about 2011-2019, CD4+ T cells were taken from unexposed donors. The cells were cultured for less than twelve days before CD4+ T cells were isolated. Notes on this clone: Its antigen is still unknown.

The sequencing input was CD4+ T cells from PBMCs, cultured in vitro. This TCR was recovered from a human donor in good health.

CDR3: CASSRRQSGTDTQYF. CDR3 DNA sequence: TGTGCCAGCAGCCGACGACAATCAGGCACAGATACGCAGTATTTT. The V gene is TRBV3-1 (or the pseudogene TRBV3-2), the J gene TRBJ2-3; D is undetermined. V lost 4 bases, J lost 1 base, and 12 bases lay in between. The germline V gene has CDR1 LGHDT and CDR2 YNNKEL (reference sequence). This CDR3 has 15 residues.